This T cell receptor beta chain was captured by sequencing in a study of blood T cell repertoires in COVID-19 (dated by TCRdb to 2018 to 2021). For context, the study as a whole: Collaborator samples came from the United States, Italy and Spain and covered acute and convalescent phases of COVID-19. The repertoires were released in a freely available public database meant as a resource for research on the immune response to SARS-CoV-2. The material from the prospective study consisted of cDNA or gDNA derived from T cells, B-cell-depleted T cells, or PBMCs. The samples were drawn from the first 160 participants of the ongoing ImmuneRACE study and from 950 to 1,500 subjects provided by 6 global collaborators. Subjects who had been exposed to COVID-19, were actively infected with it, or had recovered from it provided the deeply sampled blood TCRbeta repertoires that made up the dataset. The sample metadata nearly always contained a de-identified subject ID, COVID-19 status, age in years and sex. Where available, HLA class I and class II types were taken from metadata supplied by the sample provider and were not determined by assay-based typing.

Whole blood was collected in K2EDTA tubes by collaborating institutions according to the institutions' own protocols. For TCRbeta analysis, collaborator samples were shipped as frozen whole blood, as isolated PBMCs, or as DNA extracted from either sample type. CDR1 and CDR2 are read off the germline V gene as SNHLY and FYNNEI. The CDR3 numbers 13 residues from cysteine through phenylalanine. Here the CDR3 DNA is all that survives: 39 bases in frame from base 1. Deletion took 7 bases off V and 0 bases off J, with a span of 7 bases between the germline ends. TCRbeta CDR3 regions were amplified from genomic DNA using the immunoSEQ Assay, a bias-controlled multiplex PCR. Turning to the authors' computational methods: Nucleated cell counts per sample were estimated from amplification of reference gene primers within the assay. To quantify the absolute abundance of each unique TCRbeta CDR3 rearrangement, sequence reads were collapsed and filtered. Productive Simpson clonality was computed per sample as the square root of Simpson's diversity index over productive rearrangements. TCRdb re-hosts the immuneACCESS table, in-frame sequences only. Its copies lack some clones; in the studies checked, an unresolved V gene accounts for under half of them, and the cause for the rest is not known. V and J calls and clone size are as listed in that table; D and trimming were resolved from the DNA. The sample contains fewer than 250,000 clones, 80% to 90% of them found a single time. 0.6% to 0.9% of the sample belongs to the ten largest clones.

Overall results and qualifications from the work: Clinical and demographic metadata were provided uncurated, with the amount varying by source and participant.

This clone has a single count. The antigen this receptor binds is unknown. Per-base quality was not reported, and no clone a single base away is much larger than it. The sequence is built from TRBV2 and TRBJ1-5, with TRBD1 as a weak D call on 6 bases. Sequences were obtained from peripheral blood. The sequence was obtained from a woman in her 70s with acute or convalescent COVID-19. The CDR3 protein: CASNRDSNQPQHF. The DNA sequence is TGTGCCAGCAACAGGGATAGCAATCAGCCCCAGCATTTT.